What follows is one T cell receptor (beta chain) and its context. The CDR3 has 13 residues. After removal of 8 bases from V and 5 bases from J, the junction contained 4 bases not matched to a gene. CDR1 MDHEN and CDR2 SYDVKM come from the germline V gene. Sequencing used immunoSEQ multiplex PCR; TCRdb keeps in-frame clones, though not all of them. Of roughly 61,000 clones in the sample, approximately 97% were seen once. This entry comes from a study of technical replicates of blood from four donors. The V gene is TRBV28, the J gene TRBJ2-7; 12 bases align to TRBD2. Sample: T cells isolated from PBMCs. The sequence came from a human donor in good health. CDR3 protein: CASRLAGDHEQYF. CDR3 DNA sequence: TGTGCCAGCCGACTAGCGGGGGACCACGAGCAGTACTTC.